What follows are 18 T cell receptor beta chains derived from one specimen sequenced in a study of vaccination effects on CD4 cells after COVID-19. Having been cultured for roughly 9 days, the cells underwent CD4+ T cell isolation. These receptors are not linked to any known antigen. Data came from immunoSEQ multiplex PCR; TCRdb stores just in-frame clones and leaves some out. The table has fewer than 40,000 clones, 65% to 70% seen once. Specimen: CD4+ T cells from PBMCs cultured without peptide, collected before COVID-19 vaccination. These receptors were collected from a human donor who received a COVID-19 vaccine.

The chain joins TRBV13 to TRBJ2-3; no firm D call. Trimming took off 6 bases at V and 1 base at J, with 8 bases between the two ends. This CDR3 is 13 amino acids long. CDR1 is PRHDT and CDR2 is FYEKMQ in the germline V gene (reference sequence). The DNA for the CDR3 is TGTGCCAGCAGTAAAGGCGGCACAGATACGCAGTATTTT. Amino acid sequence: CASSKGGTDTQYF. Using reference TRBV13 and TRBJ2-3 for the parts outside the CDR3, the full variable domain is AAGVIQSPRHLIKEKRETATLKCYPIPRHDTVYWYQQGPGQDPQFLISFYEKMQSDKGSIPDRFSAQQFSDYHSELNMSSLELGDSALYFCASSKGGTDTQYFGPGTRLTVL.

The V call is TRBV4-2, the J call TRBJ2-7; unclear D gene. The germline V and J ends were trimmed by 0 bases and 3 bases, with 6 bases remaining between them. The germline V gene has CDR1 LGHNA and CDR2 YNFKEQ. The CDR3 is 13 residues long. For the CDR3, the DNA is TGTGCCAGCAGCCAAGATAGAAACTACGAGCAGTACTTC. Its translation is CASSQDRNYEQYF.

V usage is TRBV18 and J usage is TRBJ1-1; no reliable D call. Germline loops: CDR1 KGHSH, CDR2 LQKENI. Deletions cut 4 bases from V and 1 base from J, with 7 bases between. CDR3 length: 13 amino acids. CDR3 region: CASSQAENTEAFF. Written as DNA, the CDR3 is TGTGCCAGCTCACAGGCGGAGAACACTGAAGCTTTCTTT.

This clone was counted a few times. The rearrangement links TRBV7-8 to TRBJ1-2, with unresolved D. The CDR3 runs to 13 residues. Trimming removed 2 bases at V and 6 bases at J, with 10 bases between. Germline V gene data show CDR1 as SGHVS and CDR2 as FQNEAQ. CDR3 DNA sequence: TGTGCCAGCAGCTTACTCGAGGACGATGGCTACACCTTC. It codes for CASSLLEDDGYTF.

This clone was seen a few times. The gene calls are TRBV28 and TRBJ2-1; the D is unclear. In germline, CDR1 is MDHEN, CDR2 SYDVKM. There are 12 residues in the CDR3. Between the trimmed V and J ends, which lost 6 bases and 9 bases, there was a span of 12 bases. As DNA, the CDR3 is TGTGCCAGCAGCCTTTGGTCCGGTGAGCAGTTCTTC. This sequence encodes CASSLWSGEQFF.

The chain couples TRBV19 to TRBJ1-4; D not certain. V dropped 5 bases and J dropped 0 bases, with 16 bases sitting between them. The CDR3 has 17 residues. Germline CDR1 reads LNHDA; CDR2 reads SQIVND (reference sequence). CDR3 in amino acids: CASSHWAARATNEKLFF. The CDR3 nucleotides read TGTGCCAGTAGTCACTGGGCAGCTAGGGCAACTAATGAAAAACTGTTTTTT.

This chain links TRBV7-9 with TRBJ2-2; 15 bases are shared with TRBD2. Germline CDR1 SEHNR, CDR2 FQNEAQ (reference sequence). J was trimmed by 3 bases and V by 5 bases; bases with no gene match: 7. This CDR3 spans 18 amino acids. For the CDR3, the DNA is TGTGCCAGCAGCCTCGGGACTAGCGGGAGGAGGGACACCGGGGAGCTGTTTTTT. Protein: CASSLGTSGRRDTGELFF.

This clone was detected only a few times. The J gene is TRBJ1-5, the V gene TRBV27; D is unresolved. Trimming removed 4 bases from V and 5 bases from J, with 15 bases in between. Germline V gene lookup returns CDR1 MNHEY and CDR2 SMNVEV (reference sequence). The CDR3 runs to 15 residues. CDR3 DNA sequence: TGTGCCAGCAGTTCCCTGACCCTATGGGATCAGCCCCAGCATTTT. Protein sequence: CASSSLTLWDQPQHF.

This clone was detected only once. CDR3 protein: CASSFQSGGETQYF. CDR3 nucleotide sequence: TGTGCCAGCAGCTTTCAGTCCGGGGGAGAGACCCAGTACTTC. The rearrangement joins TRBV7-2 to TRBJ2-5; a weak D match, TRBD2 (6 bases). The CDR3 has 14 residues. The V and J ends lost 3 bases and 4 bases respectively, with 12 bases between them. Germline CDR1 reads SGHTA; CDR2 reads FQGNSA. Full variable domain (outside the CDR3, taken from reference TRBV7-2 and TRBJ2-5): GAGVSQSPSNKVTEKGKDVELRCDPISGHTALYWYRQSLGQGLEFLIYFQGNSAPDKSGLPSDRFSAERTGGSVSTLTIQRTQQEDSAVYLCASSFQSGGETQYFGPGTRLLVL.

The chain recombines TRBV19 with TRBJ1-6; D gene ambiguous. V shed 5 bases and J shed 9 bases, with 17 bases lying between them. Per germline, CDR1 LNHDA and CDR2 SQIVND (reference sequence). The CDR3 covers 15 residues. This chain's CDR3 is CASSEELGERSPLHF. As DNA, the CDR3 is TGTGCCAGTAGTGAAGAGCTCGGGGAGCGTTCACCCCTCCACTTT.

This chain links TRBV5-1 with TRBJ1-2, with TRBD1 matching 7 bases. The CDR3 is 13 residues long. Per germline, CDR1 SGHRS and CDR2 YFSETQ. The V and J ends lost 4 bases and 5 bases, in that order; junction bases with no gene match: 5. The CDR3 region is CASSPTQGYGYTF. The DNA of the CDR3 is TGCGCCAGCAGCCCCACACAGGGGTATGGCTACACCTTC.

The chain links TRBV4-1 to TRBJ2-1; D possibly uses TRBD1 or TRBD2 (5 bases each). CDR1 MGHRA and CDR2 YSYEKL come from the germline V gene. Trimming took 4 bases from V and 5 from J, leaving 15 bases between them. This CDR3 region has 15 residues. DNA for the CDR3: TGCGCCAGCAGCCTCCGGGACGAGCTTCACAATGAGCAGTTCTTC. Amino acid sequence: CASSLRDELHNEQFF.

This clone was picked up a small number of times. The chain links TRBV15 to TRBJ1-5; D not resolved. Between the trimmed V and J ends, which lost 1 base and 12 bases, there was a span of 22 bases. The CDR3 spans 16 residues. The germline V gene has CDR1 LNHNV and CDR2 YYDKDF (reference sequence). The CDR3 spells CATSRAKGWAENGQHF. The DNA for the CDR3 is TGTGCCACCAGCAGAGCGAAGGGTTGGGCTGAGAATGGCCAGCATTTT.

This clone was counted only a few times. This sequence joins TRBV2 and TRBJ1-2, with D maybe TRBD1 (5 bases). CDR3 size: 13 residues. Per the germline V gene, CDR1 is SNHLY and CDR2 is FYNNEI. The germline V and J ends were trimmed by 2 bases and 4 bases, with 8 bases remaining between them. CDR3 protein: CASSERQLYGYTF. The CDR3 coding sequence is TGTGCCAGCAGTGAAAGACAGCTCTATGGCTACACCTTC.

The chain has TRBV5-1 and TRBJ2-2; possible D gene TRBD2, 5 bases. The CDR3 is 16 amino acids. V was clipped by 2 bases and J by 1 base, with 12 bases between them. Per the germline V gene, CDR1 is SGHRS and CDR2 is YFSETQ. DNA for the CDR3: TGCGCCAGCAGCTTAATAGTCCGGGGGAACACCGGGGAGCTGTTTTTT. Encoded protein: CASSLIVRGNTGELFF.

This rearrangement joins TRBV5-1 to TRBJ1-4; perhaps TRBD1 as D (6 bases). This CDR3 spans 15 amino acids. The germline gives CDR1 SGHRS, CDR2 YFSETQ. V shed 2 bases and J shed 3 bases, with 11 bases lying between them. CDR3 amino acids: CASSFGQTSNEKLFF. CDR3 nucleotides: TGCGCCAGCAGCTTTGGACAGACTTCTAATGAAAAACTGTTTTTT.

This rearrangement joins TRBV5-6 to TRBJ2-3, with 11 positions matching TRBD2. The CDR3 consists of 17 residues. CDR1 and CDR2 from the germline V gene are SGHDT and YYEEEE. V lost 1 base and J lost 0; bases outside the gene matches: 4. The CDR3 nucleotides read TGTGCCAGCAGCTTGTTGACTAGCGGGATCAGCACAGATACGCAGTATTTT. Amino acid sequence: CASSLLTSGISTDTQYF.

This chain connects TRBV21-1 to TRBJ2-1; the DNA was not used to check the table's D call, TRBD2. TRBV21-1 counts as a pseudogene. The CDR3 covers 16 residues. The CDR3: CASSKPSLAGVGEQFF. The CDR3 coding sequence is TGTGCCAGCAGCAAGCCAAGTCTAGCGGGAGTTGGTGAGCAGTTCTTC.